Each of the 6 T cell receptor beta chains below was sequenced from the same sample in a study of T cells in Graves' hyperthyroidism and ophthalmopathy. Using RNA transcripts as the source, TCR beta CDR3 regions were amplified. First-round RT-PCR targeting the TCR CDR3 was performed with the HTBI primer set. TCRdb independently ran MiXCR on the multiplex PCR reads; one entry per CDR3 protein. The sample lists some 460,000 distinct CDR3 sequences, approximately 15% occurring once. Specimen: blood. The receptors come from a woman between 18 and 30 years old with Graves' hyperthyroidism.

The table lists this clonotype with many counts. J is TRBJ1-5 and V is TRBV7-8, with TRBD1 as a possible D gene (5 bases). Germline lookup yields CDR1 SGHVS and CDR2 FQNEAQ. Trimming cost V 3 bases and J 0 bases, with 18 bases left between them. The CDR3 runs 18 residues. CDR3 protein: CASSLNRPGRPSNQPQHF. The CDR3 DNA reads TGTGCCAGCAGCTTGAACAGACCGGGACGGCCTAGCAATCAGCCCCAGCATTTT.

The table lists this clonotype with many counts. The chain uses TRBV27 and TRBJ1-2; 8 bases map to TRBD1. The CDR3 totals 15 residues. V lost 4 bases to trimming and J lost 8 bases; unmatched junction nucleotides: 12. Germline CDR1 and CDR2: MNHEY and SMNVEV (reference sequence). The CDR3 spells CASSYLWTGPGGYTF. The DNA for the CDR3 is TGTGCCAGCAGTTACTTATGGACAGGGCCGGGAGGCTACACCTTC.

This clonotype was found many times. The chain is built from TRBV6-1 and TRBJ2-1; 11 bases line up with TRBD2. The germline V gene has CDR1 MNHNS and CDR2 SASEGT. The CDR3 has 16 residues. V was pared by 5 bases and J by 8 bases, with 11 bases of the junction left unmatched. CDR3 DNA sequence: TGTGCCAGCAGTTACGGCGGTACTAGCGGGGGTCATGAGCAGTTCTTC. Amino acid sequence: CASSYGGTSGGHEQFF.

This clonotype was observed at least ten times. The chain joins TRBV4-1 to TRBJ1-1; D remains unclear. V lost 4 bases, J lost 1 base, and 16 bases lay in between. The CDR3 length is 16 residues. CDR1 MGHRA and CDR2 YSYEKL come from the germline V gene. The CDR3 loop reads CASSPPNLMGNTEAFF. DNA for the CDR3: TGCGCCAGCAGCCCCCCCAACCTGATGGGGAACACTGAAGCTTTCTTT.

In this sample, this clonotype turned up a few times. J is TRBJ2-6 and V is TRBV11-1; the match to TRBD1 covers 7 bases. Germline assignment: CDR1 SGHAT and CDR2 FQDESV (reference sequence). This CDR3 comprises 18 residues. The V gene end was trimmed by 4 bases and the J gene end by 1 base; junction bases not matched to a gene: 10. The CDR3 DNA follows: TGTGCCAGCAGCTCGCCATTCACAGGGGAATCTGGGGCCAACGTCCTGACTTTC. Translation: CASSSPFTGESGANVLTF.

In its sample, this clonotype was seen a few times. The chain uses TRBV27 and TRBJ2-3; D gene ambiguous. Germline V CDR1 and CDR2: MNHEY, SMNVEV (reference sequence). V lost 0 bases to trimming and J lost 2 bases, with 9 bases between them. The CDR3 length is 15 residues. This CDR3 is CASSLSAFPTDTQYF. The CDR3 DNA is TGTGCCAGCAGTTTATCGGCGTTCCCCACAGATACGCAGTATTTT.